The 8 T cell receptor beta chains given below trace back to one sample, sequenced in a study of cytomegalovirus exposure and HLA in healthy donors. Some clones are missing from TCRdb's copy, which holds only in-frame ones; the method was immunoSEQ multiplex PCR. The sample comprises roughly 330,000 clones, about 85% of which are singletons, and 1.2% rests with the top ten. The specimen sequenced was PBMCs. These receptors all stem from a woman aged 25 to 39 in good health and CMV-seropositive.

Points on this clone: The junction and the germline gene differ at one end; a read error may be behind it. V gene TRBV11-1 combines with J gene TRBJ2-1; D possibly uses TRBD1 or TRBD2 (5 bases each). Looked up from germline, CDR1 is SGHAT and CDR2 is FQDESV (reference sequence). This CDR3 contains 13 residues. CDR3 in amino acids: CASSRGTANGQFF. Here the CDR3 DNA reads TGTGCCAGCAGCCGAGGGACGGCTAATGGGCAGTTCTTC.

J is TRBJ1-2 and V is TRBV15; D not certain. V was trimmed by 0 bases and J by 4 bases, leaving 12 bases between them. The germline gives CDR1 LNHNV, CDR2 YYDKDF (reference sequence). The CDR3 contains 15 residues. The CDR3, as DNA: TGTGCCACCAGCAGAGATGTGGTGACCTCCTATGGCTACACCTTC. It specifies CATSRDVVTSYGYTF.

A single count supports this clone. The chain joins TRBV16 to TRBJ2-3, with 9 bases that match TRBD1. J was trimmed by 3 bases and V by 4 bases; bases with no gene match: 5. This CDR3 has 15 residues. The V gene's germline CDR1 is KGHSY and CDR2 FQNENV. This CDR3 is CASSPGQGKTDTQYF. CDR3 sequence (DNA): TGTGCCAGCAGCCCGGGACAGGGAAAGACAGATACGCAGTATTTT.

This clone is a singleton in its sample. V and J are TRBV27 and TRBJ2-7; D might be TRBD1 (6 bases). Germline V gene lookup returns CDR1 MNHEY and CDR2 SMNVEV (reference sequence). Trimming left V 3 bases short and J 3 bases short, with 12 bases between. This CDR3 has 14 amino acids. The CDR3 DNA reads as TGTGCCAGCAGTTTCGTGGGACAAGTCTACGAGCAGTACTTC. Translation: CASSFVGQVYEQYF.

The rearrangement uses TRBV27 and TRBJ1-2, with TRBD1 matching over 7 bases. Trimming cost V 8 bases and J 7 bases; bases outside gene matches: 10. Germline CDR1 reads MNHEY; CDR2 reads SMNVEV (reference sequence). This CDR3 has 13 amino acids. CDR3 in amino acids: CASGRDSLRGYTF. The CDR3 region has the DNA TGTGCCAGCGGCCGGGACAGCCTTCGTGGCTACACCTTC.

J is TRBJ2-1 and V is TRBV7-8; D is possibly TRBD2 (6 bases). This CDR3 has 15 amino acids. With 7 bases removed from V and 9 bases from J, the gap between germline ends came to 22 bases. The germline V gene has CDR1 SGHVS and CDR2 FQNEAQ. CDR3 residues: CASIQSRESLGEQFF. CDR3 DNA: TGTGCCAGCATCCAATCCCGGGAGTCCTTGGGTGAGCAGTTCTTC.

The V gene is TRBV6-4, the J gene TRBJ2-2; D is ambiguous. The CDR3 is made up of 14 amino acids. Germline values: CDR1 MRHNA, CDR2 SNTAGT. Trimming pared 6 bases from V and 1 base from J, leaving 9 bases between. CDR3 protein: CASSSTGNTGELFF. CDR3 DNA sequence: TGTGCCAGCAGCTCGACGGGGAACACCGGGGAGCTGTTTTTT.

The rearrangement uses TRBV30 and TRBJ1-5; no firm D call. The germline V gene encodes CDR1 GTSNPN and CDR2 SVGIG (reference sequence). Trimming removed 2 bases at V and 2 bases at J, with 10 bases between. CDR3 size: 14 residues. The CDR3 reads CAWSMRRGNQPQHF. The CDR3 DNA is TGTGCCTGGAGTATGAGGAGGGGCAATCAGCCCCAGCATTTT.